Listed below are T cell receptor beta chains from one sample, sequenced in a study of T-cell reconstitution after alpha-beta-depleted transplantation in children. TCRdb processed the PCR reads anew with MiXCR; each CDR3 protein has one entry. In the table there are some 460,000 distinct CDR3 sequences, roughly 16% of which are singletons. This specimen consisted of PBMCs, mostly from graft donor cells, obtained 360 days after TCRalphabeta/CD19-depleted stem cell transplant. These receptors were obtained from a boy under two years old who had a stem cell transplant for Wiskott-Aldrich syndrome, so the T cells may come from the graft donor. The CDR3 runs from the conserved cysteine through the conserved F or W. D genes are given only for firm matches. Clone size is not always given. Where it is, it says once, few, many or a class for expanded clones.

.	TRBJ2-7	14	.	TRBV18	CASSPSARTYEQYF	TGTGCCAGCTCACCATCAGCCAGAACCTACGAGCAGTACTTC
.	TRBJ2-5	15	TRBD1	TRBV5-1	CASSRTGTVQETQYF	TGCGCCAGCAGCAGAACTGGGACAGTCCAAGAGACCCAGTACTTC
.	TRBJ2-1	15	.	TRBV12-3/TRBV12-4	CASALRAPSYNEQFF	TGTGCCAGCGCGTTGAGGGCCCCATCCTACAATGAGCAGTTCTTC
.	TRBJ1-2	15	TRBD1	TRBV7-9	CASSEHRGRNYGYTF	TGTGCCAGCAGCGAACACAGGGGGCGAAACTATGGCTACACCTTC
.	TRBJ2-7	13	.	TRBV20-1	CSALKGVNREQYF	TGCAGTGCTCTAAAAGGGGTGAACCGCGAGCAGTACTTC
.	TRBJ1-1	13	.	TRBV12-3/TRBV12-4	CASSLYTNTEAFF	TGTGCCAGCAGTTTATACACGAACACTGAAGCTTTCTTT
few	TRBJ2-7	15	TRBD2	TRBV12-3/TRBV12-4	CASRQETSGNYEQYF	TGTGCCAGCAGGCAGGAGACTAGCGGGAACTACGAGCAGTACTTC
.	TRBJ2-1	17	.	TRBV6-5	CASSYSKGGGLYNEQFF	TGTGCCAGCAGTTACTCAAAGGGAGGGGGCCTCTACAATGAGCAGTTCTTC
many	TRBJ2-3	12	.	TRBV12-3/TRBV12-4	CASSEVTDTQYF	TGTGCCAGCAGTGAAGTCACAGATACGCAGTATTTT
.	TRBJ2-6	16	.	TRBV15	CATSRDIGAGANVLTF	TGTGCCACCAGCAGAGATATAGGGGCTGGGGCCAACGTCCTGACTTTC
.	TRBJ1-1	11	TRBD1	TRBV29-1	CSVTGGTEAFF	TGCAGCGTTACAGGGGGCACTGAAGCTTTCTTT
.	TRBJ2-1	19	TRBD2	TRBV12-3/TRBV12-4	CASSFFLRSGRAVWNEQFF	TGTGCCAGCAGTTTCTTTCTTCGTAGCGGGAGGGCCGTTTGGAATGAGCAGTTCTTC
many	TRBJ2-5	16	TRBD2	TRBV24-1	CATSDPPGTRGETQYF	TGTGCCACCAGTGATCCTCCCGGGACTAGGGGTGAGACCCAGTACTTC
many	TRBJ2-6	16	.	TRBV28	CASSLAGASGANVLTF	TGTGCCAGCAGTTTGGCAGGGGCTTCTGGGGCCAACGTCCTGACTTTC
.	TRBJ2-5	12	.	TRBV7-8	CASSFGPLTQYF	TGTGCCAGCAGCTTTGGTCCCCTCACCCAGTACTTC
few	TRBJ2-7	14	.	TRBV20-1	CSASSGRDLYEQYF	TGCAGTGCTAGTTCTGGGCGGGATCTCTACGAGCAGTACTTC
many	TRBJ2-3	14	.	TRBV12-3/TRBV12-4	CASSRGASTDTQYF	TGTGCCAGCAGTCGGGGAGCTAGCACAGATACGCAGTATTTT
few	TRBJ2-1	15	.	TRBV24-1	CATSDPLQGYNEQFF	TGTGCCACCAGTGACCCCCTACAGGGCTACAATGAGCAGTTCTTC
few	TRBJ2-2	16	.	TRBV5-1	CASSLRRQANTGELFF	TGCGCCAGCAGCTTGAGGCGTCAGGCGAACACCGGGGAGCTGTTTTTT
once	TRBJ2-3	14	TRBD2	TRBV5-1	CASSLLAGSDTQYF	TGCGCCAGCAGCTTGCTAGCGGGATCCGATACGCAGTATTTT
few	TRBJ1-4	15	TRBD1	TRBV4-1	CASSQPGQGREKLFF	TGCGCCAGCAGCCAACCGGGACAGGGGAGAGAAAAACTGTTTTTT
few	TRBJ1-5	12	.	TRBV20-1	CSARAGSGPQHF	TGCAGTGCTAGAGCAGGATCTGGGCCCCAGCATTTT
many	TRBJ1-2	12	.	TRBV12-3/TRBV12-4	CASSQVIYGYTF	TGTGCCAGCAGCCAGGTTATCTATGGCTACACCTTC
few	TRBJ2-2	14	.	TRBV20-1	CSARAPFRSGELFF	TGCAGTGCCCGGGCCCCTTTTCGCTCCGGGGAGCTGTTTTTT
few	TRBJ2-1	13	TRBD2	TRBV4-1	CASSRGSGDEQFF	TGCGCCAGCAGTCGCGGGAGTGGCGATGAGCAGTTCTTC
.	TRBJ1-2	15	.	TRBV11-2	CASSGGQGINYGYTF	TGTGCCAGCAGCGGGGGGCAGGGGATTAACTATGGCTACACCTTC
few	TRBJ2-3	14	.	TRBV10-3	CAISEQGGADTQYF	TGTGCCATCAGTGAACAGGGTGGGGCAGATACGCAGTATTTT
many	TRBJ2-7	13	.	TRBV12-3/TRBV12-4	CASSLSQGLEQYF	TGTGCCAGCAGTCTGTCACAGGGCCTCGAGCAGTACTTC
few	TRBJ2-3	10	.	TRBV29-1	CSVASTTQYF	TGCAGCGTCGCGTCAACTACGCAGTATTTT
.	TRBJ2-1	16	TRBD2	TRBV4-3	CASSPTLAAPGNEQFF	TGCGCCAGCAGCCCTACCCTAGCGGCACCTGGTAATGAGCAGTTCTTC
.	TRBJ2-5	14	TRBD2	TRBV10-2	CASRERGLQETQYF	TGCGCCAGCAGAGAGCGGGGGCTACAAGAGACCCAGTACTTC
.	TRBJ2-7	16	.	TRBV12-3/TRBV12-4	CASSPRSGLLWDEQYF	TGTGCCAGCAGTCCGAGATCGGGACTGCTCTGGGACGAGCAGTACTTC
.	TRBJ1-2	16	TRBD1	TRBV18	CASSPLRDRGVYGYTF	TGTGCCAGCTCACCACTCCGGGACAGGGGAGTTTATGGCTACACCTTC
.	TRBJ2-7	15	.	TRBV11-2	CASSLGVALRNEQYF	TGTGCCAGCAGCTTAGGTGTGGCCCTCCGCAACGAGCAGTACTTC
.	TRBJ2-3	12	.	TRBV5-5	CASSHRVNTQYF	TGTGCCAGCAGCCACAGGGTTAATACGCAGTATTTT
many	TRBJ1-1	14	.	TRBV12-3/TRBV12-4	CASSLQGMNTEAFF	TGTGCCAGCAGTTTACAGGGGATGAACACTGAAGCTTTCTTT
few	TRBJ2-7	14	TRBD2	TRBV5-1	CASSLSSGAYEQYF	TGCGCCAGCAGCTTGAGTAGCGGGGCCTACGAGCAGTACTTC
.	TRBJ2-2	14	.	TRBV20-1	CSAPSGANTGELFF	TGCAGTGCTCCGAGCGGAGCGAACACCGGGGAGCTGTTTTTT
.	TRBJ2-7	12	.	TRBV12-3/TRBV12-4	CASSFKTYEQYF	TGTGCCAGCAGTTTTAAAACCTACGAGCAGTACTTC
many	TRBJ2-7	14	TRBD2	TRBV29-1	CSVEKPSGAGEQYF	TGCAGCGTTGAAAAGCCTAGCGGGGCGGGCGAGCAGTACTTC
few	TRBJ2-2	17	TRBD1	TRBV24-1	CATSDLAPGTANGELFF	TGTGCCACCAGTGATTTGGCACCTGGGACAGCTAACGGGGAGCTGTTTTTT
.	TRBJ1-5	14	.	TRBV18	CASSTTGSHQPQHF	TGTGCCAGCTCCACCACAGGGTCCCATCAGCCCCAGCATTTT
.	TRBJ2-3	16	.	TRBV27	CASSSAWRGSTDTQYF	TGTGCCAGCAGCTCCGCCTGGCGAGGAAGCACAGATACGCAGTATTTT
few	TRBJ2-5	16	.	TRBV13	CASTIYGVREQETQYF	TGTGCCAGCACCATCTACGGGGTGAGGGAGCAAGAGACCCAGTACTTC
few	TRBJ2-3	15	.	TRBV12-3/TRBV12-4	CASRRRWGGTDTQYF	TGTGCCAGCAGGCGCCGGTGGGGGGGCACAGATACGCAGTATTTT
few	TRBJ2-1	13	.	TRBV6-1	CASGAGPYNEQFF	TGTGCCAGCGGGGCAGGGCCCTACAATGAGCAGTTCTTC
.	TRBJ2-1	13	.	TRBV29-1	CSVRGLTDNEQFF	TGCAGCGTTCGGGGACTGACGGACAATGAGCAGTTCTTC
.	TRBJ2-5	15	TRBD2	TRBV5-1	CASSPGLAAWETQYF	TGCGCCAGCAGCCCGGGACTAGCGGCCTGGGAGACCCAGTACTTC
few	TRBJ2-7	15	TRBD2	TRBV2	CASSVAGGLSYEQYF	TGTGCCAGCAGTGTAGCGGGAGGGCTATCCTACGAGCAGTACTTC
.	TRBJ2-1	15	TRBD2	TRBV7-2	CASSSSGGYWNEQFF	TGTGCCAGCAGCTCTAGCGGGGGTTATTGGAATGAGCAGTTCTTC
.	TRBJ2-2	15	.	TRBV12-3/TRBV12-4	CASSLLTSNTGELFF	TGTGCCAGCAGTCTCTTGACTAGTAACACCGGGGAGCTGTTTTTT
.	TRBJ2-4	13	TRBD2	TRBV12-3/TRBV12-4	CASSLRGGGPQYF	TGTGCCAGCAGTTTAAGGGGCGGGGGACCTCAGTACTTC
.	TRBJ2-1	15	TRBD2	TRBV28	CASSLLAGGGHEQFF	TGTGCCAGCAGTTTACTAGCGGGGGGGGGCCATGAGCAGTTCTTC